Listed here are 20 T cell receptor beta chains from one sample, sequenced in a study of cytomegalovirus exposure and HLA in healthy donors. Primers: 60 Vbeta forward and 13 Jbeta reverse. TCRdb's copy holds only in-frame clones and misses some; the assay was immunoSEQ multiplex PCR. The sample shows tens of thousands of clones, over 70% of them seen only once. The sequenced sample was PBMCs. These receptor sequences come from a woman in her 40s in good health and CMV-seronegative.

The chain carries TRBV6-1 and TRBJ2-5; 11 bases agree with TRBD1. Germline loops: CDR1 MNHNS, CDR2 SASEGT. The CDR3 is 16 residues long. V dropped 2 bases and J dropped 3; count of bases not matched to a gene: 5. The CDR3 spells CASSELWGQGEETQYF. The CDR3 DNA reads TGTGCCAGCAGTGAATTGTGGGGACAGGGGGAAGAGACCCAGTACTTC.

This clone was observed a handful of times. The V gene is TRBV11-2, the J gene TRBJ1-3; D gene uncertain. Looked up from germline, CDR1 is SGHAT and CDR2 is FQNNGV. CDR3 length: 16 amino acids. V was pared by 1 base and J by 3 bases, with 13 bases between. DNA for the CDR3: TGTGCCAGCAGCTTAGTCCCGCCGGGAGGTGGAAACACCATATATTTT. Translating it yields CASSLVPPGGGNTIYF.

The V gene is TRBV21-1, the J gene TRBJ2-2; the table's TRBD1 call for D was not verified on the DNA. TRBV21-1 is reported as a pseudogene. This CDR3 has 18 amino acids. Here the CDR3 DNA reads TGTGCCAGCAGCAAATCGAGGGTTTACAGGGTTATGGTCGGGGAGCTGTTTTTT. It translates to CASSKSRVYRVMVGELFF.

The chain combines TRBV28 with TRBJ1-3; no clear D gene. The germline V gene encodes CDR1 MDHEN and CDR2 SYDVKM. The CDR3 length is 11 residues. Trimming left V 10 bases short and J 1 base short, with 5 bases between. CDR3 amino acids: CATRSGNTIYF. CDR3 DNA sequence: TGTGCCACCCGTTCTGGAAACACCATATATTTT.

The chain employs TRBV6-5 and TRBJ2-4, with D perhaps matching TRBD1 (6 bases). The CDR3 consists of 14 residues. Germline-derived CDR1 and CDR2 are MNHEY and SVGAGI. Trimming cost V 5 bases and J 1 base, with 9 bases left between them. The CDR3 DNA is TGTGCCAGCAGTACGCAGGGGGCCAAAAACATTCAGTACTTC. It yields the protein CASSTQGAKNIQYF.

This clone was found a few times. The chain couples TRBV15 to TRBJ2-1, with D possibly being TRBD1 (6 bases). This CDR3 has 17 residues. V was trimmed by 0 bases and J by 1 base, leaving 13 bases between them. The V gene's germline CDR1 is LNHNV and CDR2 YYDKDF (reference sequence). The CDR3 DNA sequence: TGTGCCACCAGCAGAGATTTAATGGGGGCGTCCTACAATGAGCAGTTCTTC. The encoded protein is CATSRDLMGASYNEQFF.

V usage is TRBV10-3 and J usage is TRBJ2-1; 10 bases are shared with TRBD2. Germline CDR1 reads ENHRY; CDR2 reads SYGVKD. The CDR3 is made up of 14 amino acids. V shed 3 bases, J shed 9 bases, and the junction held 5 bases outside the gene matches. CDR3 bases: TGTGCCATCAGTGAAGGGAGACTAGCGGGTGAGCAGTTCTTC. Residues: CAISEGRLAGEQFF.

This chain connects TRBV6-1 to TRBJ1-4, with TRBD1 matching over 7 bases. This CDR3 is built from 15 residues. The V segment lost 2 bases and the J segment 5 bases; nucleotides outside the gene matches: 5. Germline CDR1 is MNHNS and CDR2 is SASEGT. The CDR3, as DNA: TGTGCCAGCAGTGAAAATGAGGGGGCGAATGAAAAACTGTTTTTT. It codes for CASSENEGANEKLFF.

Here the CDR3 reads CASSDGGQKNTEAFF. In nucleotides, the CDR3 is TGTGCCAGCAGTGACGGGGGACAGAAGAACACTGAAGCTTTCTTT. The chain uses TRBV6-4 and TRBJ1-1; 7 nucleotides match TRBD1. The CDR3 loop spans 15 amino acids. Germline V gene lookup returns CDR1 MRHNA and CDR2 SNTAGT. Trimming took 2 bases from V and 1 from J; bases not matched to a gene: 4.

The gene calls are TRBV21-1 and TRBJ2-1; TRBD2, as called in the table, went unchecked against the DNA. TRBV21-1 is a listed pseudogene. The CDR3 contains 18 residues. CDR3 nucleotide sequence: TGTGCCAGCACCAAAACCCCAACGGGACTAGCGGAGTACAATGAGCAGTTCTTC. This sequence encodes CASTKTPTGLAEYNEQFF.

This chain joins TRBV2 and TRBJ2-1; D not resolved. Germline CDR1 SNHLY, CDR2 FYNNEI. V was pared by 6 bases and J by 7 bases, with 13 bases between. This CDR3 is 13 amino acids long. In DNA form, the CDR3 reads TGTGCCAGCAGATACTCCGTACTGAATGAGCAGTTCTTC. Translating it yields CASRYSVLNEQFF.

The chain is built from TRBV28 and TRBJ2-2; 10 bases agree with TRBD1. Germline trimming cut 3 bases from V and 8 bases from J; bases unmatched to any gene: 12. CDR3 length: 17 amino acids. Looked up from germline, CDR1 is MDHEN and CDR2 is SYDVKM. The CDR3 nucleotides read TGTGCCAGCAGTTTGTGGCAGACAGGGGGCGCCGCTGGGGAGCTGTTTTTT. This translates into CASSLWQTGGAAGELFF.

V usage is TRBV15 and J usage is TRBJ2-7; maybe TRBD1 (6 bases). CDR1 is LNHNV and CDR2 is YYDKDF in the germline V gene (reference sequence). Trimming took off 1 base at V and 3 bases at J, with 16 bases between the two ends. The CDR3 loop spans 16 amino acids. The CDR3 loop is CATSRGSGTSGYEQYF. CDR3 DNA: TGTGCCACCAGCAGAGGCTCCGGGACATCGGGCTACGAGCAGTACTTC. Full variable domain (rest looked up from reference TRBV15 and TRBJ2-7): DAMVIQNPRYQVTQFGKPVTLSCSQTLNHNVMYWYQQKSSQAPKLLFHYYDKDFNNEADTPDNFQSRRPNTSFCFLDIRSPGLGDTAMYLCATSRGSGTSGYEQYFGPGTRLTVT.

This clone has more than one count but fewer than ten. Distinct nucleotide sequences in the sample also encode this CDR3. CDR3 sequence (DNA): TGTGCCAGCAGTCTTGCGGGGGGAGGAGAGACCCAGTACTTC. Translation gives CASSLAGGGETQYF. This chain uses TRBV5-4 with TRBJ2-5, with TRBD2 matching over 8 bases. After removal of 5 bases from V and 4 bases from J, the junction contained 7 bases not matched to a gene. Germline V gene sequence: CDR1 SGHNT, CDR2 YYREEE (reference sequence). The CDR3 is 14 amino acids.

The chain links TRBV9 to TRBJ1-3; no clear D gene. This CDR3 comprises 12 residues. Per germline, CDR1 SGDLS and CDR2 YYNGEE. With 4 bases removed from V and 4 bases from J, the gap between germline ends came to 6 bases. The DNA for the CDR3 is TGTGCCAGCAGCCCCCGGGGAAACACCATATATTTT. It is translated as CASSPRGNTIYF.

The chain links TRBV10-1 to TRBJ2-1; 9 bases line up with TRBD1. V lost 8 bases, J lost 6 bases, and 5 bases stayed unmatched. The CDR3 sequence is 13 residues long. Germline CDR1 is WNHNN and CDR2 is SYGVQD (reference sequence). CDR3 nucleotides: TGCGCCAGCGGGGACAGGGCTAGCAATGAGCAGTTCTTC. Its protein is CASGDRASNEQFF.

The V gene is TRBV7-2, the J gene TRBJ2-2; D might be TRBD1 (7 bases). V gave up 4 bases and J gave up 4 bases, with 13 bases separating them. This CDR3 region has 15 residues. Germline V gene lookup returns CDR1 SGHTA and CDR2 FQGNSA. The CDR3 loop reads CASSSRQGGTGELFF. DNA for the CDR3: TGTGCCAGCAGCTCGAGACAGGGAGGCACCGGGGAGCTGTTTTTT.

The rearrangement joins TRBV4-3 to TRBJ1-1, with 7 bases lining up with TRBD1. Germline values: CDR1 LGHNA, CDR2 YSLEER. V lost 3 bases and J lost 3; bases outside the gene matches: 1. This CDR3 contains 13 residues. CDR3 protein: CASSHTGDTEAFF. The CDR3 nucleotides read TGCGCCAGCAGCCATACAGGGGACACTGAAGCTTTCTTT.

Only a few counts were recorded for this clone. The chain couples TRBV2 to TRBJ2-3, with 9 bases lining up with TRBD1. Germline values: CDR1 SNHLY, CDR2 FYNNEI. The CDR3 totals 15 residues. V gave up 5 bases and J gave up 0 bases; unmatched junction bases: 3. CDR3 loop: CASSKDRGSTDTQYF. In nucleotides, the CDR3 is TGTGCCAGCAGTAAGGACAGGGGAAGCACAGATACGCAGTATTTT.

The CDR3 here is CASSLDRGNTIYF. The CDR3 region has the DNA TGTGCCAGCAGCTTGGACCGGGGAAACACCATATATTTT. The chain has TRBV5-8 and TRBJ1-3; D is ambiguous. CDR1 is SGHTS and CDR2 is YDEGEE in the germline V gene. The V gene lost 0 bases and the J gene lost 4 bases, with 5 bases spanning the gap. The CDR3 is made up of 13 amino acids.